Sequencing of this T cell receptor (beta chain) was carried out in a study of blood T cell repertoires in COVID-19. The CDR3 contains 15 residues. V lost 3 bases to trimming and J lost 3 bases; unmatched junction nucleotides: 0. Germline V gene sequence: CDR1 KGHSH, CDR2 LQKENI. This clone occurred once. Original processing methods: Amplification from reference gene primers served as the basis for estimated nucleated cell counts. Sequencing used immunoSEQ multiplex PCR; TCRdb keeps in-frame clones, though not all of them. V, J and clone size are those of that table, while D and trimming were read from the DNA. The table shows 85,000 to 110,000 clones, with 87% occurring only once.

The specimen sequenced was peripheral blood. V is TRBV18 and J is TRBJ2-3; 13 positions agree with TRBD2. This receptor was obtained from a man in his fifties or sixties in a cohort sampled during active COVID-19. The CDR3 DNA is TGTGCCAGCTCACCGGGACTAGCGGGGACAGATACGCAGTATTTT. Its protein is CASSPGLAGTDTQYF.